This T cell receptor beta chain was found in a study of neurological immune-mediated disorders. One entry per CDR3 protein, called by TCRdb with MiXCR from the 5' RACE reads. The sample has roughly 100,000 distinct CDR3 sequences; roughly 4% are singletons. This clonotype occurred many times. Germline loops: CDR1 DFQATT, CDR2 SNEGSKA (reference sequence). The CDR3 sequence is 14 residues long. The V gene is TRBV20-1, the J gene TRBJ2-1; D might be TRBD1 or TRBD2, each matching 6 bases. Sequencing was carried out using PBMCs. This receptor was identified in a woman aged 18 to 35 with multiple sclerosis. CDR3 bases: TGCAGCGCGGAATTAAGGGGGGCTTACAATGAGCAGTTCTTC. Translated, it gives CSAELRGAYNEQFF.